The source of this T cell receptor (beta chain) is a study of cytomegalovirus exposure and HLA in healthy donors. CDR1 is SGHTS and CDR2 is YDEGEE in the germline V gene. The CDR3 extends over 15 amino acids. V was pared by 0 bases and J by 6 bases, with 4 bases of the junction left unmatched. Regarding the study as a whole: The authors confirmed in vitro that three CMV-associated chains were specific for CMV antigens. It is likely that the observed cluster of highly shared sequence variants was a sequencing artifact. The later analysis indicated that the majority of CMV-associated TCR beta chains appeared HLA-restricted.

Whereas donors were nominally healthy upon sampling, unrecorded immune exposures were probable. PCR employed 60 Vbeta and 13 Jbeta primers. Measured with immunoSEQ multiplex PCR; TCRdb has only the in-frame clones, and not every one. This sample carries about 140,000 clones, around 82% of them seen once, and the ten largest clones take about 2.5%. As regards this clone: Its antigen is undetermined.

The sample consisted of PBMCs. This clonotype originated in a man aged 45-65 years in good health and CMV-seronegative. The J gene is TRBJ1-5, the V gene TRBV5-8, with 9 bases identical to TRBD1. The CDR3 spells CASSLGGTGFQPQHF. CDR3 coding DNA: TGTGCCAGCAGCTTGGGCGGGACAGGGTTTCAGCCCCAGCATTTT. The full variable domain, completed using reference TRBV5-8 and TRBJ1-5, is EAGVTQSPTHLIKTRGQQATLRCSPISGHTSVYWYQQALGLGLQFLLWYDEGEERNRGNFPPRFSGRQFPNYSSELNVNALELEDSALYLCASSLGGTGFQPQHFGDGTRLSIL.